Sequencing of this TCR beta chain was carried out in a study of cytomegalovirus exposure and HLA in healthy donors. About the study: A later analysis reported the same platform for the 90 to 150 validation repertoires and the roughly 630 first-cohort repertoires.

With respect to this clone: Its antigen is not known.

The germline V gene encodes CDR1 MNHEY and CDR2 SVGAGI. V was clipped by 6 bases and J by 5 bases; unmatched bases: 2. This CDR3 has 14 residues. Clones were read by immunoSEQ multiplex PCR, and TCRdb kept only the in-frame ones, dropping some. In the table there are tens of thousands of clones, 88% of which are singletons. Findings and caveats of the study: A list of around 150 TCR beta chains associated with cytomegalovirus was given. In the 130 or so validation repertoires, about 94% of cluster scores exceeded 0, per a later analysis.

Donors came from a validation cohort of 90 to 150 subjects, distinct from the first 666-subject cohort. The TCR sequence derives from a woman aged 25 to 45 in good health and CMV-seronegative. Sequenced material: PBMCs. The chain combines TRBV6-5 with TRBJ2-4; TRBD2 agrees at 12 bases. The CDR3 region is CASRRLAGENIQYF. CDR3 in DNA: TGTGCCAGCAGGAGACTAGCGGGAGAAAACATTCAGTACTTC.